This T cell receptor (beta chain) derives from a study of T cells in Graves' hyperthyroidism and ophthalmopathy. Amplified regions were TCR beta CDR3 sequences from RNA transcripts. Carried out on the TCR CDR3, a first-round RT-PCR used the HTBI primer set. One entry per CDR3 protein results from TCRdb running MiXCR on the multiplex PCR reads. The profile shows under 400,000 distinct CDR3 sequences, around 16% of them singletons. Comment on this clonotype: Its matching antigen is unknown.

Study-level results: Appearing also in blood were most of the thyroid clonotypes expanded above 0.001. The model's output predicted ophthalmopathy at a median of about 5.9 months prior to onset.

This CDR3 is built from 15 residues. The germline CDR1 and CDR2 sequences are LNHDA and SQIVND (reference sequence). The V end was cut by 4 bases, the J end by 2 bases, with 13 bases between. Criteria for exclusion of patients were uncontrolled infection, other autoimmune disease, pregnancy or lactation. V and J are TRBV19 and TRBJ2-3; weak D call: TRBD2 (6 bases). Source material: blood. The clonotype originates from a man aged 30 to 45 with Graves' hyperthyroidism. CDR3 DNA: TGTGCCAGTAGTACCGGAGGGCGGAACACAGATACGCAGTATTTT. The encoded protein is CASSTGGRNTDTQYF.